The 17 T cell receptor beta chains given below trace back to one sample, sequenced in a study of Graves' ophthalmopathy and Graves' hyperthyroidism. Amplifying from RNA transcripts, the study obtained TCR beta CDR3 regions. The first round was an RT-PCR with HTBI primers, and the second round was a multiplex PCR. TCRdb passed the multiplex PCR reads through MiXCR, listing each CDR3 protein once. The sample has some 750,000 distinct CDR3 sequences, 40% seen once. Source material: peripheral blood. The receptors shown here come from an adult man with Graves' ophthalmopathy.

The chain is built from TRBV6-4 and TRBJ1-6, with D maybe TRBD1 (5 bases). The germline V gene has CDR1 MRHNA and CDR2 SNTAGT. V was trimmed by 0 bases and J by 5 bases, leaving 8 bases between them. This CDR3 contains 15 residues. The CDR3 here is CASSDSAGNNSPLHF. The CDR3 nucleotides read TGTGCCAGCAGTGACTCGGCAGGGAATAATTCACCCCTCCACTTT.

The CDR3 sequence: CATSRDSESAGAQHF. CDR3 DNA: TGTGCCACCAGCAGAGATAGTGAGAGCGCGGGGGCCCAGCATTTT. The V gene is TRBV15, the J gene TRBJ1-5; weak D call: TRBD1 (5 bases). Between the trimmed V and J ends, which lost 0 bases and 11 bases, there was a span of 17 bases. Germline V CDR1 and CDR2: LNHNV, YYDKDF (reference sequence). The CDR3 runs to 15 residues.

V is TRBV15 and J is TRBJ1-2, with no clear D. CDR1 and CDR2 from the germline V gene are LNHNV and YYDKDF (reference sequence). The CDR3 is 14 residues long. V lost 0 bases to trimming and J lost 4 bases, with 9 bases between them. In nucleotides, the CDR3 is TGTGCCACCAGCAGAGATCCCGCAGCCTATGGCTACACCTTC. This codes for CATSRDPAAYGYTF.

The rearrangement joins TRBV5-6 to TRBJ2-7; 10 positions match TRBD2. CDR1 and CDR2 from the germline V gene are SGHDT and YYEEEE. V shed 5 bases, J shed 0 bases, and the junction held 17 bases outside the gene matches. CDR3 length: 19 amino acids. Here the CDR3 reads CASSLWSGLAANDSYEQYF. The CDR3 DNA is TGTGCCAGCAGTTTATGGTCCGGACTAGCGGCGAACGACTCCTACGAGCAGTACTTC.

The CDR3 coding sequence is TGCAGCAGAAGGACAGGGGATTACACTGAAGCTTTCTTT. Protein sequence: CSRRTGDYTEAFF. The V call is TRBV29-1, the J call TRBJ1-1; 9 bases fit TRBD1. Germline V gene sequence: CDR1 SQVTM, CDR2 ANQGSEA. The CDR3 is 13 amino acids. With V trimmed by 8 bases and J by 3 bases, 7 bases remained unmatched.

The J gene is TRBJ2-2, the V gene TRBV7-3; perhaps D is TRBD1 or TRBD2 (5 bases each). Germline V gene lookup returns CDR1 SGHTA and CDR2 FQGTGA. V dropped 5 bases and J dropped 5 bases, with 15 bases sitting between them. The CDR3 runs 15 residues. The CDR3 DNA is TGTGCCAGCAGCGCCACCGGGGCTCGGACCGGGGAGCTGTTTTTT. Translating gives CASSATGARTGELFF.

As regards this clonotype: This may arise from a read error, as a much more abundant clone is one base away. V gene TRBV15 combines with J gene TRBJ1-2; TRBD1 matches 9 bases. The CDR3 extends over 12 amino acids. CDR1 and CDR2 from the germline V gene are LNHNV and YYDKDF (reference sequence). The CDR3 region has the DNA TGTGCCAGCAGCGGGACAGGGATTGGCTACACCTTC. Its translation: CASSGTGIGYTF.

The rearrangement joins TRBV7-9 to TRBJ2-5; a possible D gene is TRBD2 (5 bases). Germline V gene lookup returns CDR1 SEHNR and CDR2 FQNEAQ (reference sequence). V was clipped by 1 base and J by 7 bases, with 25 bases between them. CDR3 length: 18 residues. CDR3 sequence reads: CASSLVAVRAGNTGTQYF. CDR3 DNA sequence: TGTGCCAGCAGCTTAGTTGCGGTGCGGGCCGGAAACACCGGGACCCAGTACTTC.

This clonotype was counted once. CDR3 coding DNA: TGTGCCATCAGCAGGGGACAGAGCACCATATATTTT. Protein sequence: CAISRGQSTIYF. The rearrangement joins TRBV10-3 to TRBJ1-3; TRBD1 agrees at 7 bases. The germline CDR1 and CDR2 sequences are ENHRY and SYGVKD. This CDR3 is built from 12 residues. Trimming took 6 bases from V and 9 from J; bases not matched to a gene: 5.

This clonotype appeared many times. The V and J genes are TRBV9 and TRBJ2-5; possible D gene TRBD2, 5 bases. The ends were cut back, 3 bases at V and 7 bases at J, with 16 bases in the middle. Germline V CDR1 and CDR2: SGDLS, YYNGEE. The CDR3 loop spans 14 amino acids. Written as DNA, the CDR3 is TGTGCCAGCAGCGCCACTAGGATTGTAACGACCCAGTACTTC. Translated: CASSATRIVTTQYF.

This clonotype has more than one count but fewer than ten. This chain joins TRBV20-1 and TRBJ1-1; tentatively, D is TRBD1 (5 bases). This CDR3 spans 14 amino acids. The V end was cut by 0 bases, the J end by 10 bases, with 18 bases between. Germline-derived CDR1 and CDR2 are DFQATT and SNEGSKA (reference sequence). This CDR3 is CSAREVIGIGGAFF. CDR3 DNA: TGCAGTGCTAGAGAAGTAATAGGGATTGGGGGAGCTTTCTTT.

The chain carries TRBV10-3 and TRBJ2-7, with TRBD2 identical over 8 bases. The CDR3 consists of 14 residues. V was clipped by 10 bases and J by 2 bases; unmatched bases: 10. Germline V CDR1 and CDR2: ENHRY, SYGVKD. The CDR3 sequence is CASNPGLGPYEQYF. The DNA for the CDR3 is TGTGCCAGTAATCCGGGACTAGGACCCTACGAGCAGTACTTC.

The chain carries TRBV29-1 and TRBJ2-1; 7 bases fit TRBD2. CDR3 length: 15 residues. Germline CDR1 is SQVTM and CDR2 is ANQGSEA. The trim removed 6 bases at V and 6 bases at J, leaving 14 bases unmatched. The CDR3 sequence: CSVGGKDSYGNEQFF. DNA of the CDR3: TGCAGCGTGGGGGGGAAGGATTCTTACGGCAATGAGCAGTTCTTC.

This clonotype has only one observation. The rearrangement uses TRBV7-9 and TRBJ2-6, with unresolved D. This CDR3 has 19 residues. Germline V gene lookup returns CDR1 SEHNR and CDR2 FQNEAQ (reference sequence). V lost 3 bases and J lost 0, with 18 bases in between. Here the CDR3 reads CASSFRQDPPISGANVLTF. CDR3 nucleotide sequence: TGTGCCAGCAGCTTCAGGCAGGACCCACCGATCTCTGGGGCCAACGTCCTGACTTTC.

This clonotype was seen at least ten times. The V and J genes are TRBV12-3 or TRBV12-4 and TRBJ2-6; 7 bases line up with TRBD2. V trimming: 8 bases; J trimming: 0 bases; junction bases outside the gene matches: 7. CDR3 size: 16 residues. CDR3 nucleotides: TGTGCCAGCGCCGGGGGGTTCCGCTCTGGGGCCAACGTCCTGACTTTC. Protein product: CASAGGFRSGANVLTF.

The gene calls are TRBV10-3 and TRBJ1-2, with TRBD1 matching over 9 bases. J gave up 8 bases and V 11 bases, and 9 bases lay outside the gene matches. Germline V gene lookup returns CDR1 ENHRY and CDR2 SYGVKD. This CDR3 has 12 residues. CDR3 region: CASTAGTGGYTF. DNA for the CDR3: TGTGCCTCGACCGCCGGGACAGGGGGCTACACCTTC.

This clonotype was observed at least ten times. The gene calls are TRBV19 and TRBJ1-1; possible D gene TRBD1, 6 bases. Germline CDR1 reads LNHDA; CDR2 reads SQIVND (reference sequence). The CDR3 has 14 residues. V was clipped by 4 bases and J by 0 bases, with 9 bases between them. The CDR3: CASSNRVMNTEAFF. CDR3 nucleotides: TGTGCCAGTAGTAACAGGGTTATGAACACTGAAGCTTTCTTT.